The present T cell receptor (beta chain) was sequenced within a study of blood T cell repertoires in COVID-19. Whole-study context: PBMCs, B-cell-depleted T cells, or T cells were the source of the cDNA or gDNA that made up the material.

Per the original methods: Amplification of reference gene primers was used by the study to estimate nucleated cell counts. Some clones are missing from TCRdb's copy, which holds only in-frame ones; the method was immunoSEQ multiplex PCR. V and J calls and clone size come straight from that table; D and trimming were deduced from the DNA. The sample has 90,000 or so clones; around 90% are singletons. Sequencing was performed on peripheral blood. The clonotype comes from a human donor with active COVID-19. The donor label of this sample is uncertain.

The DNA for the CDR3 is TGTGCCAGCAGCCCGGGACAGGGGGCCTACGAGCAGTACTTC. This sequence encodes CASSPGQGAYEQYF. The gene calls are TRBV6-5 and TRBJ2-7; TRBD1 agrees at 11 bases. The ends lost 6 bases at V and 2 bases at J; junction bases unmatched: 3. The CDR3 length is 14 residues. Looked up from germline, CDR1 is MNHEY and CDR2 is SVGAGI.